One and the same sample provided the 4 T cell receptor beta chains below, sequenced in a study of blood T cell repertoires in COVID-19 (dated by TCRdb to the early 2020s). Library preparation used the immunoSEQ multiplex PCR assay. This is the immuneACCESS table as TCRdb keeps it, with only in-frame sequences that have V and J called. A part of the clones is gone; compared with another copy, unresolved V genes explain less than half, and the rest is unexplained. This sample gives roughly 150,000 clones in total; about 86% of them show up just once. The ten top clones hold around a fifth of the sample. The sequencing sample was made of peripheral blood. The receptors come from a woman aged 65 to 85 who had recovered from COVID-19.

This clone was recorded once. This rearrangement joins TRBV10-3 to TRBJ1-3; the match to TRBD1 covers 8 bases. The CDR3 has 17 amino acids. The germline CDR1 and CDR2 sequences are ENHRY and SYGVKD. The V and J ends lost 5 bases and 0 bases, in that order; junction bases with no gene match: 9. The CDR3 DNA is TGTGCCATCAGTCTCTCCGGGACAGGCTCCTCTGGAAACACCATATATTTT. As protein: CAISLSGTGSSGNTIYF.

This sequence joins TRBV27 and TRBJ2-1; no clear D gene. CDR1 MNHEY and CDR2 SMNVEV come from the germline V gene (reference sequence). V dropped 6 bases and J dropped 0 bases, with 6 bases sitting between them. The CDR3 sequence is 13 residues long. CDR3 bases: TGTGCCAGCAGGCCTAGCTCCTACAATGAGCAGTTCTTC. It encodes CASRPSSYNEQFF.

The CDR3 DNA sequence: TGTGCCAGCAGCCAGGCACAGGGAGGGGAAAAACTGTTTTTT. Translation gives CASSQAQGGEKLFF. The chain is built from TRBV3-1 (or the pseudogene TRBV3-2) and TRBJ1-4, with TRBD1 as a possible D gene (6 bases). Deletions cut 3 bases from V and 8 bases from J, with 13 bases between. The germline V gene has CDR1 LGHDT and CDR2 YNNKEL (reference sequence). CDR3 length: 14 residues.

The genes are TRBV5-5 and TRBJ1-2, with 7 bases that match TRBD1. Germline CDR1 and CDR2: SGHKS and YYEKEE (reference sequence). The CDR3 loop spans 14 amino acids. Trimming at V came to 3 bases and at J to 3 bases, leaving 5 bases not matched to a gene. The chain's CDR3 is CASSWGQHDYGYTF. CDR3 DNA: TGTGCCAGCAGCTGGGGACAGCACGACTATGGCTACACCTTC.